The sequence of this T cell receptor (beta chain) was determined in a study of cytomegalovirus exposure and HLA in healthy donors. Study-wide results and caveats: Under in vitro conditions, three CMV-associated chains were confirmed as specific for CMV antigens.

Primers for the PCR totalled 60 Vbeta and 13 Jbeta. Some clones are missing from TCRdb's copy, which holds only in-frame ones; the method was immunoSEQ multiplex PCR. The sample holds 150,000 to 200,000 clones, around 76% seen once. This CDR3 comprises 16 residues. Per germline, CDR1 MNHNY and CDR2 SVGAGI (reference sequence). The V end was cut by 7 bases, the J end by 7 bases, with 22 bases between. A word on this clone: Its antigen is currently unknown.

The rearrangement joins TRBV6-6 to TRBJ1-4, with TRBD1 as a possible D gene (6 bases). The sequence was collected from a female donor in good health and CMV-seronegative. Sample: PBMCs. CDR3 loop: CASTYAGDTGFEKLFF. Written as DNA, the CDR3 is TGTGCCAGCACCTACGCCGGGGACACGGGTTTTGAAAAACTGTTTTTT.